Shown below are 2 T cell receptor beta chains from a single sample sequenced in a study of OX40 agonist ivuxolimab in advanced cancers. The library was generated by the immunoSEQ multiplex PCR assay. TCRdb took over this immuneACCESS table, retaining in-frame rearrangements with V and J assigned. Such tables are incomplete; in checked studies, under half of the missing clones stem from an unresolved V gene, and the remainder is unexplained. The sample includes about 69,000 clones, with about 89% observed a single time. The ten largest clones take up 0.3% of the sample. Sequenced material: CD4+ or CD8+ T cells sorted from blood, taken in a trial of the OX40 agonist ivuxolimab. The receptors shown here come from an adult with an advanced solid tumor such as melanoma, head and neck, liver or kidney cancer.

In DNA form, the CDR3 reads TGTGCCAGCACCCACTGGGGGGGTGGCGAGACCCAGTACTTC. Protein sequence: CASTHWGGGETQYF. This chain joins TRBV6-5 and TRBJ2-5, with 7 bases aligning to TRBD2. The ends lost 7 bases at V and 5 bases at J; junction bases unmatched: 10. Germline assignment: CDR1 MNHEY and CDR2 SVGAGI. The CDR3 runs to 14 residues.

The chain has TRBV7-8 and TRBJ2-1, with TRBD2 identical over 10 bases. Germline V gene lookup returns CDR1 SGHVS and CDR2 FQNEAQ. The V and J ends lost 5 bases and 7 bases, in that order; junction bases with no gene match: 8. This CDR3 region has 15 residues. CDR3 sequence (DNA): TGTGCCAGCAGCCCTGTAGCGGGAGGTTTGAATGAGCAGTTCTTC. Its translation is CASSPVAGGLNEQFF.